The TCR beta chain described here comes from a study of Ad26.COV2.S vaccination and SARS-CoV-2 variants (dated by TCRdb to the early 2020s). Regarding the research as a whole: Donors in the vaccine arm were drawn from COV1001, a multicentre, randomized, double-blind, placebo-controlled phase I-IIa trial testing Ad26.COV2.S in healthy adults. Ad26.COV2.S was administered intramuscularly at a dose of 5x10^10 or 1x10^11 viral particles, either as one shot or as two shots given 56 days apart. TCRbeta repertoire sequencing served as the tool for gauging how specific and how broad the SARS-CoV-2-reactive T cell receptors were following Ad26.COV2.S vaccination. The TCR-sequenced set comprised approximately 32 samples: about 19 Ad26.COV2.S vaccine recipients, 5 placebo recipients and 8 SARS-CoV-2 convalescent individuals. Trial participants were randomized into five groups of five, in which low-dose or high-dose Ad26.COV2.S was given once or twice, or placebo was given on both occasions. Throughout the experiments and outcome assessment, investigators stayed blinded to trial group allocation.

TCRbeta CDR3 regions were sequenced with the immunoSEQ Assay. After extraction, genomic DNA underwent amplification by bias-controlled multiplex PCR, followed by high-throughput sequencing. In the authors' own workflow: To quantify the absolute abundance of each unique TCRbeta CDR3 region, sequences were collapsed and filtered. T cell fraction was estimated by normalizing TCRbeta template counts to usable DNA, which was measured by amplifying reference genes present in all nucleated cells. Repertoire TCRs were annotated as SARS-CoV-2-specific when V gene, CDR3 amino acid sequence and J gene were exactly matched to a known reactive TCR set. MIRA supplied the reference SARS-CoV-2 TCR set, which was filtered for enrichment in COVID-19-positive ImmuneCODE repertoires so that public or cross-reactive TCRs were removed. Based on the MIRA antigens, annotated TCRs were further analysed at the level of specific ORF or position within ORF. Depth was the summed frequency of annotated unique rearrangements, while breadth was defined as annotated unique rearrangements over total unique productive rearrangements. TCR breadth was compared between groups using two-sided Wilcoxon rank-sum tests. TCRdb provides this immuneACCESS table in a form limited to in-frame rearrangements. Some clones are lacking; in checked studies, under half of them reflect an unresolved V gene, and why the rest are absent is not known. That table is the source of V, J and clone size, and D and trimming were worked out from the DNA. The sample table shows a few hundred thousand clones, and around 90% are seen once. The ten top clones hold 9.5% to 15% of the sample.

The treatment or condition label of this sample denotes: some 20 received Ad26.COV2.S at low or high dose, single or two shots; 5 received placebo; per-sample allocation not given. For vaccine and placebo recipients, repertoires were sequenced using samples collected on day 63 after the first injection. Cohort 1b enrolled about two dozen adults aged 18-55 years at a single site in Boston, USA, between 29 July and 7 August 2020. Ad26.COV2.S was a replication-incompetent adenovirus type 26 vector that expressed a prefusion-stabilized SARS-CoV-2 spike protein derived from the original Wuhan strain. The germline V gene gives CDR1 as SQVTM and CDR2 as ANQGSEA. CDR3 length: 13 amino acids, cysteine to phenylalanine. Only the CDR3 DNA stays, 39 bases, in frame from base 1. Cut back by 4 bases and 5 bases, the V and J ends lie 13 bases apart. Details on this clone: The clone's antigen remains unknown. No per-base quality is available; no much larger clone lies one base away.

Study-wide conclusions, independent of this receptor: Comparable non-spike TCR breadth was observed between vaccine and placebo recipients, consistent with only spike being contained in the vaccine. After vaccination, spike-specific CD8+ and CD4+ T cell responses were reported to show substantial breadth. It was noted by the authors that total T cell responses may have been underestimated by the TCR breadth and depth analyses. Ad26.COV2.S recipients had higher spike-specific TCR breadth than placebo recipients (P = 0.0014). The study was not powered for comparison of responses between vaccine doses or regimens.

Sequences were derived from peripheral blood, sampled in a trial of Ad26.COV2.S vaccine versus placebo. The TCR comes from a person between 18 and 65 years old who received the Ad26.COV2.S COVID-19 vaccine or a placebo. The rearranged chain carries TRBV29-1 and TRBJ2-3, and TRBD2 may be the D gene, going by 6 matching bases. The CDR3 amino acid sequence is: CSVAPTSIDTQYF. The DNA reads as follows: TGCAGCGTTGCCCCGACTAGTATAGATACGCAGTATTTT.